This TCR beta chain originates from a study of identical twins. Template switching added a universal primer site, and cDNA bore unique molecular identifiers. TCRdb processed the 5' RACE reads anew with MiXCR; each CDR3 protein has one entry. The data contain about 920,000 distinct CDR3 sequences, about 12% of them singletons. The CDR3 has 11 residues. V gave up 3 bases and J gave up 0 bases, with 2 bases separating them. The germline gives CDR1 DFQATT, CDR2 SNEGSKA (reference sequence). In addition, the sample was reused for a study of yellow fever vaccine responses in identical twins.

The receptor was isolated from a woman between 18 and 29 years old in good health. V usage is TRBV20-1 and J usage is TRBJ1-2; D not certain. Sequenced material: PBMCs. The CDR3 region is CSARSNYGYTF. The CDR3 bases are TGCAGTGCTAGGTCTAACTATGGCTACACCTTC.